The rows below give T cell receptor beta chains drawn from one sample of a study of human T cells and chemical hapten exposure. TCRdb reanalysed the RACE reads using MiXCR and keeps one entry per CDR3 protein. The sample contains about 40,000 distinct CDR3 sequences, over 9.5% of which appear only once. Here the sequenced sample was whole blood, taken in connection with sensitization to the hapten diphenylcyclopropenone (DPC). The receptors come from a man aged 25-45 years with alopecia areata. Some clones in this sample may be carry-over from other donors' samples. Both conserved end residues are part of each CDR3. The D gene is left open where the match is weak. Clone sizes are given selectively: once, few, many, or a class where the clone is expanded.

cdr3_aa	cdr3_nt	d_call	v_call	j_call	clone_size
CASSESLADYYNEQFF	TGTGCCAGCAGTGAATCACTAGCGGATTACTACAATGAGCAGTTCTTC	TRBD2	TRBV2	TRBJ2-1	-
CASSEQNTDTQYF	TGCGCCAGCAGTGAGCAGAACACAGATACGCAGTATTTT	-	TRBV10-2	TRBJ2-3	few
CASSNTGREAKNIQYF	TGTGCCAGCAGCAACACAGGGAGGGAAGCCAAAAACATTCAGTACTTC	-	TRBV3-1	TRBJ2-4	-
CSTTFNYGYTF	TGCAGCACGACCTTTAACTATGGCTACACCTTC	-	TRBV29-1	TRBJ1-2	few
CASTTGPGSSSGNTIYF	TGTGCCAGCACCACCGGCCCAGGGTCAAGCTCTGGAAACACCATATATTTT	-	TRBV12-3/TRBV12-4	TRBJ1-3	few
CSASFLAGKHNEQFF	TGCAGTGCTAGTTTTCTAGCGGGGAAGCACAATGAGCAGTTCTTC	TRBD2	TRBV20-1	TRBJ2-1	-
CASSRGTSGKNEF	TGTGCCAGCAGTCGTGGGACTAGCGGTAAAAACGAGTTC	TRBD2	TRBV6-2/TRBV6-3	TRBJ2-5	many
CASSLPRVSDFNTGELFF	TGTGCCAGCAGCTTACCCAGAGTTTCTGACTTTAACACCGGGGAGCTGTTTTTT	-	TRBV7-6	TRBJ2-2	many
CASRQQGRGGETQYF	TGTGCCAGCAGACAACAGGGGAGGGGAGGAGAGACCCAGTACTTC	-	TRBV7-6	TRBJ2-5	-
CASSLEVEGETQYF	TGTGCCAGCAGCTTGGAGGTAGAAGGAGAGACCCAGTACTTC	-	TRBV5-4	TRBJ2-5	few
CASSRTKETQYF	TGTGCCAGCAGCCGGACAAAAGAGACCCAGTACTTC	-	TRBV7-6	TRBJ2-5	-
CASSQVLGRGSTDTQYF	TGCGCCAGCAGCCAAGTGTTAGGACGGGGAAGCACAGATACGCAGTATTTT	-	TRBV4-3	TRBJ2-3	many
CSAREGHETEAFF	TGCAGTGCTAGAGAGGGTCACGAGACTGAAGCTTTCTTT	-	TRBV20-1	TRBJ1-1	-
CASSMVEAFF	TGTGCCAGCAGCATGGTCGAAGCTTTCTTT	-	TRBV2	TRBJ1-1	-
CASSGGHPLETQYF	TGTGCCAGCAGCGGAGGACACCCGTTGGAGACCCAGTACTTC	-	TRBV11-2	TRBJ2-5	medium-sized
CASSVGNRPTGELFF	TGTGCCAGCAGCGTAGGTAACAGACCGACCGGGGAGCTGTTTTTT	-	TRBV9	TRBJ2-2	few
CASSLDGTSGSRQFF	TGTGCCAGCAGCCTAGATGGGACTAGCGGGAGTCGGCAGTTCTTC	TRBD2	TRBV7-2	TRBJ2-1	-
CASSRKQDSYEQYF	TGCGCCAGCAGTCGAAAACAGGACAGCTACGAGCAGTACTTC	-	TRBV5-1	TRBJ2-7	-
CSAKPRDSHTHTQYF	TGCAGTGCTAAGCCCCGGGACAGTCACACACATACGCAGTATTTT	TRBD1	TRBV20-1	TRBJ2-3	few
CASSLRQGKAYNSPLHF	TGTGCCAGCAGCTTAAGACAGGGGAAGGCCTATAATTCACCCCTCCACTTT	TRBD1	TRBV7-6	TRBJ1-6	many
CATGPGRECAEAFF	TGCGCCACCGGGCCTGGCAGGGAATGCGCTGAAGCTTTCTTT	-	TRBV10-1	TRBJ1-1	many
CASSPRTSMEAQYF	TGTGCCAGCAGCCCCCGGACGTCTATGGAGGCCCAGTACTTC	-	TRBV5-4	TRBJ2-5	many
CASSYPAEAFF	TGTGCCAGCAGTTATCCTGCTGAAGCTTTCTTT	-	TRBV6-2/TRBV6-3	TRBJ1-1	few
CASSLGPGTDTQYF	TGTGCCAGCAGCTTAGGACCTGGCACAGATACGCAGTATTTT	-	TRBV11-3	TRBJ2-3	-
CASSPTRDTQYF	TGTGCCAGCTCACCGACCCGGGATACGCAGTATTTT	-	TRBV18	TRBJ2-3	few
CASSRSGSYEQFF	TGTGCCAGCAGCCGTAGCGGGAGCTATGAGCAGTTCTTC	TRBD2	TRBV7-2	TRBJ2-1	-
CASSPRTGVPKSGELFF	TGTGCCAGCTCACCAAGAACAGGCGTTCCTAAGTCCGGGGAGCTGTTTTTT	-	TRBV18	TRBJ2-2	-
CASSNGRAQHF	TGTGCCAGCAGCAACGGACGGGCCCAGCATTTT	-	TRBV12-3/TRBV12-4	TRBJ1-5	many
CASSISGFTGELFF	TGTGCCAGTAGTATCTCGGGGTTCACCGGGGAGCTGTTTTTT	-	TRBV19	TRBJ2-2	many
CASSLAPGTDTQYF	TGTGCCAGCAGCTTAGCCCCAGGGACAGATACGCAGTATTTT	-	TRBV11-2	TRBJ2-3	many
CSARDLTSGPETQYF	TGCAGTGCTAGAGATCTCACTAGCGGACCAGAGACCCAGTACTTC	TRBD2	TRBV20-1	TRBJ2-5	-
CSVTGEETQYF	TGCAGCGTTACAGGGGAAGAGACCCAGTACTTC	TRBD1	TRBV29-1	TRBJ2-5	many
CASSLEGDPSYEQYF	TGCGCCAGCAGCTTGGAAGGGGACCCCTCCTACGAGCAGTACTTC	-	TRBV5-1	TRBJ2-7	few
CASSGSRGSGEVGELFF	TGTGCCAGCAGCGGAAGCAGGGGATCGGGGGAGGTCGGGGAGCTGTTTTTT	-	TRBV5-4	TRBJ2-2	many
CATRASGRDNSPLHF	TGTGCCACCCGCGCCTCAGGGAGGGATAATTCACCCCTCCACTTT	-	TRBV10-3	TRBJ1-6	many
CASSLEGGDPYQPQHF	TGTGCCAGCAGCTTAGAGGGGGGGGACCCTTATCAGCCCCAGCATTTT	-	TRBV7-6	TRBJ1-5	few
CASSQTSSKEELFF	TGTGCCAGCAGCCAGACTAGCTCAAAAGAGGAGCTGTTTTTT	TRBD2	TRBV5-4	TRBJ2-2	few
CAISGLGSTDTQYF	TGTGCCATCAGTGGACTGGGAAGCACAGATACGCAGTATTTT	-	TRBV10-3	TRBJ2-3	few
CASSSGTSQPQHF	TGCGCCAGCAGCTCCGGGACAAGTCAGCCCCAGCATTTT	-	TRBV10-1	TRBJ1-5	few
CSASPGRGYNEQFF	TGCAGTGCTAGTCCAGGACGGGGATACAATGAGCAGTTCTTC	-	TRBV20-1	TRBJ2-1	few
CASSPPNRGYTEAFF	TGTGCCAGCTCACCACCCAACAGAGGGTACACTGAAGCTTTCTTT	-	TRBV18	TRBJ1-1	many
CASSFKLWGTGELFF	TGTGCCAGCAGTTTTAAACTTTGGGGCACCGGGGAGCTGTTTTTT	-	TRBV27	TRBJ2-2	many
CASSLPGTLASSGNTIYF	TGTGCCAGCAGCCTTCCCGGGACGTTGGCCTCCTCTGGAAACACCATATATTTT	-	TRBV3-1	TRBJ1-3	-
CASSDWPGERAFF	TGTGCCAGCAGTGACTGGCCAGGGGAGAGAGCTTTCTTT	-	TRBV6-4	TRBJ1-1	many
CATRGRVEVETQYF	TGTGCCACAAGGGGGAGAGTAGAGGTCGAGACCCAGTACTTC	-	TRBV10-3	TRBJ2-5	many
CASSLEPSSTDTQYF	TGTGCCAGCAGCTTAGAACCGAGTAGCACAGATACGCAGTATTTT	-	TRBV7-2	TRBJ2-3	many
CASSMGQGPTEAFF	TGTGCCAGCAGCATGGGACAGGGGCCCACTGAAGCTTTCTTT	TRBD1	TRBV6-2/TRBV6-3	TRBJ1-1	large
CASRVAGLRRTEAFF	TGTGCCAGCAGAGTGGCAGGGTTAAGACGCACTGAAGCTTTCTTT	-	TRBV12-3/TRBV12-4	TRBJ1-1	few
CASSLVGTLQGHGYTF	TGTGCCAGCAGCTTAGTCGGTACCCTCCAGGGGCACGGCTACACCTTC	-	TRBV7-2	TRBJ1-2	-
CASSPRLEEGYTF	TGTGCCAGCTCACCGCGTTTGGAGGAAGGCTACACCTTC	-	TRBV18	TRBJ1-2	many
CAISGTDYEQYF	TGTGCCATCTCCGGGACAGACTACGAGCAGTACTTC	TRBD1	TRBV10-3	TRBJ2-7	few
CASSYGGLIYGYTF	TGTGCCAGCAGTTACGGGGGGCTGATCTATGGCTACACCTTC	-	TRBV6-6	TRBJ1-2	few
CASSPGRTYNEQFF	TGTGCCAGCAGCCCCGGACGGACCTACAATGAGCAGTTCTTC	-	TRBV7-6	TRBJ2-1	-
CSVELNAQYF	TGCAGCGTTGAACTGAACGCCCAGTACTTC	-	TRBV29-1	TRBJ2-5	many
CASSFPDRSGANVLTF	TGTGCCAGCAGCTTCCCGGACAGATCTGGGGCCAACGTCCTGACTTTC	-	TRBV5-4	TRBJ2-6	-
CASSRPGQGHQPQHF	TGTGCCAGCAGCCGACCGGGACAGGGGCATCAGCCCCAGCATTTT	TRBD1	TRBV27	TRBJ1-5	many
CASSLDWRSDTQYF	TGTGCCAGCAGCTTAGATTGGCGCTCAGATACGCAGTATTTT	-	TRBV11-2	TRBJ2-3	many
CASSSFPTGQTISYEQYF	TGTGCCAGTAGTTCTTTCCCCACCGGACAGACTATTTCCTACGAGCAGTACTTC	-	TRBV19	TRBJ2-7	many
CSVHSTALSGNTIYF	TGCAGCGTTCATAGCACGGCACTTTCTGGAAACACCATATATTTT	-	TRBV29-1	TRBJ1-3	-
CATRGVSEVSEQFF	TGTGCCACCAGGGGTGTTTCCGAGGTTAGTGAGCAGTTCTTC	-	TRBV24-1	TRBJ2-1	many